This is a list of T cell receptor beta chains from one sample in a study of blood T cells in healthy people across ages. Each CDR3 protein gets one entry after TCRdb re-called the 5' RACE reads with MiXCR. This table has under 1,000,000 distinct CDR3 sequences, roughly 46% appearing once. The sequencing sample was made of blood. The receptors stem from an elderly man in good health. Both conserved end residues are part of each CDR3. D genes are given only for firm matches. Only part of the rows carry a size: once, few, many, or a class if the clone is expanded.

>.|TRBV15|TRBD2|TRBJ2-3|17
CATSRGLAGLITDTQYF
TGTGCCACCAGCAGAGGGTTAGCGGGACTAATCACAGATACGCAGTATTTT
>.|TRBV7-2|.|TRBJ2-7|15
CASRRNSQGPYEQYF
TGTGCCAGCAGGAGGAACAGTCAGGGACCCTACGAGCAGTACTTC
>.|TRBV13|.|TRBJ1-2|15
CASSLIGGANYGYTF
TGTGCCAGCAGCTTAATAGGAGGCGCTAACTATGGCTACACCTTC
>.|TRBV7-2|.|TRBJ2-7|14
CASSQSWGLSEQYF
TGTGCCAGCAGCCAGTCTTGGGGGCTCTCCGAGCAGTACTTC
>.|TRBV10-3|.|TRBJ2-3|14
CAILRDSEADTRYF
TGTGCCATTCTCCGGGACTCCGAAGCAGATACGCGGTATTTT
>.|TRBV11-2|.|TRBJ2-4|15
CASSLAGAAKNIQYF
TGTGCCAGCAGCTTAGCCGGCGCAGCCAAAAACATTCAGTACTTC
>.|TRBV4-1|.|TRBJ2-7|14
CASSQDSLYYERYF
TGCGCCAGCAGCCAAGATAGCCTTTACTACGAGCGGTACTTC
>.|TRBV5-5|.|TRBJ2-2|16
CASSLSPGLNTGELFF
TGTGCCAGCAGCTTGAGTCCAGGTTTGAACACCGGGGAGCTGTTTTTT
>few|TRBV10-3|.|TRBJ1-2|13
CAISAEGDYGYTF
TGTGCCATCAGTGCGGAGGGCGACTATGGCTACACCTTC
>.|TRBV9|TRBD1|TRBJ2-4|15
CASSVEGQGDNEQYF
TGTGCCAGCAGCGTAGAAGGACAGGGAGACAATGAGCAGTACTTC
>.|TRBV6-5|.|TRBJ2-3|11
CAGSSTDTQYF
TGTGCCGGCAGTTCGACAGATACGCAGTATTTT
>.|TRBV6-4|.|TRBJ2-3|13
CASSVDSTDTQYF
TGTGCCAGCAGTGTGGACAGCACAGATACGCAGTATTTT
>.|TRBV4-3|TRBD1|TRBJ1-2|14
CASSQDRGITGYTF
TGCGCCAGCAGCCAAGACAGGGGGATAACTGGCTACACCTTC
>.|TRBV6-2/TRBV6-3|TRBD2|TRBJ2-1|15
CASSPGTSCVDEQFF
TGTGCCAGCAGCCCCGGGACTAGCTGTGTCGATGAGCAGTTCTTC
>.|TRBV30|TRBD1|TRBJ1-5|19
CAWSGLTGTGGRFDQPQHF
TGTGCCTGGAGCGGCTTGACCGGGACAGGGGGGAGGTTCGATCAGCCCCAGCATTTT
>.|TRBV20-1|.|TRBJ2-5|14
CSAREGGGLETQYF
TGCAGTGCTAGAGAGGGGGGAGGTTTGGAGACCCAGTACTTC
>.|TRBV2|.|TRBJ1-4|12
CASSDRAEKLFF
TGTGCCAGCAGTGACAGGGCTGAAAAACTGTTTTTT
>.|TRBV7-2|TRBD2|TRBJ2-1|13
CANSLSAGVIRFF
TGTGCCAACAGCTTATCAGCGGGAGTTATCCGGTTCTTC
>.|TRBV7-2|.|TRBJ1-6|14
CASSFGRSGSPPHF
TGTGCCAGCAGCTTCGGTCGTTCGGGTTCACCCCCCCACTTT
>.|TRBV6-1|TRBD2|TRBJ2-5|17
CASSTSITGTSGIRQYF
TGTGCCAGCAGTACCAGCATTACCGGGACTAGCGGGATTCGGCAGTACTTC
>many|TRBV10-3|.|TRBJ2-7|12
CAIMSRGNEQYF
TGTGCCATCATGAGCAGGGGAAACGAGCAGTACTTC
>.|TRBV4-1|.|TRBJ2-7|15
CASSQVTQGSYEQYF
TGCGCCAGCAGTCAAGTCACCCAGGGCTCCTACGAGCAGTACTTC
>.|TRBV27|.|TRBJ2-5|13
CASSCSSLETQYF
TGTGCCAGCAGTTGCAGCTCTTTAGAGACCCAGTACTTC
>few|TRBV29-1|.|TRBJ2-7|12
CSGRNSYNEQYF
TGCAGCGGAAGAAACTCCTACAATGAGCAGTACTTC
>.|TRBV4-3|TRBD1|TRBJ1-1|18
CASSQDSRGSERNTEAFF
TGCGCCAGCAGCCAAGATTCCAGGGGGTCAGAACGGAACACTGAAGCTTTCTTT
>.|TRBV6-2/TRBV6-3|TRBD1|TRBJ1-1|16
CASGPPRDRGPPEAFF
TGTGCCAGCGGACCACCCCGGGACAGGGGCCCTCCTGAAGCTTTCTTT
>.|TRBV4-3|TRBD2|TRBJ2-1|16
CASSQGGGRAHNEQFF
TGCGCCAGCAGCCAAGGCGGCGGGAGGGCCCACAATGAGCAGTTCTTC
>many|TRBV24-1|TRBD2|TRBJ2-1|14
CATSAPLAGDEQFF
TGTGCCACCAGTGCCCCTCTAGCGGGGGATGAGCAGTTCTTC
>few|TRBV29-1|TRBD2|TRBJ2-3|14
CSVEEPLAGDTQYF
TGCAGCGTTGAAGAGCCCCTAGCGGGAGATACGCAGTATTTT
>.|TRBV11-3|.|TRBJ1-5|13
CASSLVGDQPQHF
TGTGCCAGCAGCTTAGTCGGGGATCAGCCCCAGCATTTT
>many|TRBV20-1|.|TRBJ2-5|13
CSAPLGVGETQYF
TGCAGTGCCCCGCTCGGCGTCGGAGAGACCCAGTACTTC
>.|TRBV24-1|TRBD2|TRBJ2-3|19
CATSDSPGLAGGRLNTQYF
TGTGCCACCAGTGATTCGCCGGGACTAGCGGGAGGGCGGTTGAATACGCAGTATTTT
>.|TRBV5-6|TRBD2|TRBJ2-1|16
CASSSPGLAAIGEQFF
TGTGCCAGCAGCTCACCGGGACTAGCGGCGATAGGTGAGCAGTTCTTC
>few|TRBV12-3/TRBV12-4|TRBD2|TRBJ2-7|17
CASSLSLGSGKSYEQYF
TGTGCCAGCAGTTTATCGCTAGGTAGCGGGAAATCCTACGAGCAGTACTTC
>.|TRBV20-1|.|TRBJ2-3|11
CSAPQVDTQYF
TGCAGTGCACCCCAGGTGGATACGCAGTATTTT
>few|TRBV6-1|.|TRBJ2-7|17
CASTQISGISASYEQYF
TGTGCCAGCACCCAAATTTCCGGGATCTCGGCTTCCTACGAGCAGTACTTC
>.|TRBV12-3/TRBV12-4|.|TRBJ2-7|11
CASSILGEQYF
TGTGCCAGCAGTATACTTGGGGAGCAGTACTTC
>.|TRBV10-3|TRBD1|TRBJ2-7|14
CAISIRTGLFEQYF
TGTGCCATCAGTATCCGGACAGGCCTCTTCGAGCAGTACTTC
>once|TRBV2|.|TRBJ2-2|12
CASSVLYGELFF
TGTGCCAGCAGTGTCTTATACGGGGAGCTGTTTTTT
>.|TRBV6-2/TRBV6-3|TRBD2|TRBJ2-1|14
CASRPTSGSNEQFF
TGTGCCAGCAGGCCGACTAGCGGGTCGAATGAGCAGTTCTTC
>few|TRBV5-1|TRBD1|TRBJ2-1|14
CASTGTGGINEQFF
TGCGCCAGCACCGGGACAGGGGGCATTAATGAGCAGTTCTTC
>.|TRBV20-1|.|TRBJ1-5|17
CSARPDRDGVSNQPQHF
TGCAGTGCTAGACCCGACCGGGACGGCGTTAGCAATCAGCCCCAGCATTTT
>.|TRBV4-1|.|TRBJ2-5|14
CASSQGPGEVGQYF
TGCGCCAGCAGCCAAGGCCCGGGGGAAGTAGGGCAGTACTTC
>.|TRBV25-1|.|TRBJ2-5|14
CASSEWSKGETQYF
TGTGCCAGCAGTGAATGGTCGAAAGGAGAGACCCAGTACTTC
>.|TRBV4-3|.|TRBJ2-5|15
CASSPSASALETQYF
TGCGCCAGCAGCCCTTCAGCTAGTGCCCTAGAGACCCAGTACTTC
>once|TRBV20-1|.|TRBJ2-6|15
CSASIHASGANVLTF
TGCAGTGCTAGCATCCACGCCTCTGGGGCCAACGTCCTGACTTTC
>few|TRBV10-3|.|TRBJ2-4|12
CAIGRTENIQYF
TGTGCCATCGGGCGGACAGAAAACATTCAGTACTTC
>.|TRBV20-1|.|TRBJ2-7|16
CSVGPGSLEGSYEQYF
TGCAGTGTAGGTCCCGGCTCCCTGGAGGGTTCCTACGAGCAGTACTTC
>.|TRBV20-1|TRBD1|TRBJ2-7|16
CSARDGQGATSYEQYF
TGCAGTGCTAGAGACGGACAGGGGGCGACCTCCTACGAGCAGTACTTC
>few|TRBV10-3|TRBD2|TRBJ2-4|15
CAISDGGGGENIQYF
TGTGCCATCAGTGATGGGGGGGGTGGGGAAAACATTCAGTACTTC
>many|TRBV5-6|.|TRBJ2-1|13
CASSYFGKNEQFF
TGTGCCAGCAGCTATTTCGGGAAGAATGAGCAGTTCTTC
>.|TRBV27|.|TRBJ2-3|12
CASSVRGDTQYF
TGTGCCAGCAGTGTCCGGGGGGATACGCAGTATTTT
>.|TRBV9|TRBD2|TRBJ2-4|18
CASSVGSSGREAKNIQYF
TGTGCCAGCAGCGTAGGATCTAGCGGGAGGGAAGCCAAAAACATTCAGTACTTC